This entry concerns a single TCR beta chain. A template switching step contributed a universal primer site, while unique molecular identifiers were present in the cDNA. TCRdb re-called the 5' RACE reads through MiXCR, storing one row per CDR3 protein. This table holds roughly 350,000 distinct CDR3 sequences, roughly an eighth found once. With no exceptions, donors were healthy Caucasians. CDR3 length: 13 amino acids. CDR1 and CDR2 (germline): MGHDK, SYGVNS. V gave up 5 bases and J gave up 5 bases; unmatched junction bases: 4. This specimen comes from a study of identical twins. In addition, the sample was reused for a study of yellow fever vaccine responses in identical twins. From that paper: Twins reportedly mounted vaccine T cell responses that seemed partly convergent, partly personalized.

This TCR was recovered from a woman aged 18-35 years in good health. The J gene is TRBJ2-5, the V gene TRBV25-1, with TRBD2 matching 8 bases. Sequencing used CD8+ T cells sorted from blood. The CDR3 bases are TGTGCCAGCAGTCCAGCGGGAGACGAGACCCAGTACTTC. Its translation is CASSPAGDETQYF.